What follows are 28 T cell receptor beta chains derived from one specimen sequenced in a study of T cell repertoires in cytomegalovirus infection. Via MiXCR, TCRdb re-called the reads, giving one row per CDR3 protein. The sample lists about 230,000 distinct CDR3 sequences; approximately 7% were seen once. Sequencing was performed on PBMCs. All receptors derive from a human donor in good health (CMV status not recorded). Some clones in this sample may be carry-over from other donors' samples.

This clonotype has ten or more counts. This sequence joins TRBV5-1 and TRBJ2-7, with TRBD1 matching over 12 bases. Germline V gene sequence: CDR1 SGHRS, CDR2 YFSETQ. This CDR3 comprises 16 residues. Unmatched junction bases numbered 9, after V lost 3 bases and J lost 5 bases. DNA for the CDR3: TGCGCCAGCAGCTCTTACCGGGACAGGGGGCAGAACGAGCAGTACTTC. Its translation is CASSSYRDRGQNEQYF.

This clonotype was recorded a few times. The chain has TRBV6-2 or TRBV6-3 and TRBJ1-1; D may be TRBD1 (6 bases). There are 16 residues in the CDR3. From germline, CDR1 is MNHEY and CDR2 SVGEGT. Trimming stripped 8 bases from V and 2 bases from J, with 21 bases between. CDR3 coding DNA: TGTGCCAGCCACGGGGAGGACAGAAACATAAACACTGAAGCTTTCTTT. This encodes CASHGEDRNINTEAFF.

In its sample, this clonotype was seen a few times. The chain couples TRBV19 to TRBJ1-4; D unclear. V was trimmed by 4 bases and J by 0 bases, leaving 6 bases between them. The CDR3 has 14 residues. CDR1 and CDR2 from the germline V gene are LNHDA and SQIVND (reference sequence). In DNA, the CDR3 is TGTGCCAGTAGTAAGGGAACAACTAATGAAAAACTGTTTTTT. Amino acids: CASSKGTTNEKLFF.

At least ten counts were recorded for this clonotype. The chain joins TRBV15 to TRBJ1-4; D perhaps matches TRBD1 (5 bases). The CDR3 has 13 residues. V dropped 11 bases and J dropped 8 bases, with 18 bases sitting between them. Germline CDR1 reads LNHNV; CDR2 reads YYDKDF (reference sequence). This CDR3 is CASNRGVREKLFF. DNA of the CDR3: TGTGCCTCGAATCGGGGGGTACGCGAAAAACTGTTTTTT.

This clonotype showed up just a few times. This chain uses TRBV2 with TRBJ2-2; D may correspond to TRBD1 or TRBD2 (7 bases each). CDR3 length equals 14 residues. Trimming stripped 3 bases from V and 5 bases from J, with 10 bases between. The germline V gene encodes CDR1 SNHLY and CDR2 FYNNEI. CDR3 region: CASSDRGGTGELFF. The CDR3 coding sequence is TGTGCCAGCAGTGACAGGGGGGGGACCGGGGAGCTGTTTTTT.

This clonotype was counted ten times or more. The V and J genes are TRBV2 and TRBJ2-1; 10 bases line up with TRBD2. V dropped 5 bases and J dropped 4; count of bases not matched to a gene: 5. The CDR3 is made up of 15 amino acids. In germline, CDR1 is SNHLY, CDR2 FYNNEI. CDR3 sequence: CASSPGTSVYNEQFF. In DNA form, the CDR3 reads TGTGCCAGCAGTCCCGGGACTAGCGTATACAATGAGCAGTTCTTC.

Many counts were recorded for this clonotype. This chain connects TRBV10-3 to TRBJ1-2, with D possibly being TRBD1 (5 bases). Germline CDR1 ENHRY, CDR2 SYGVKD. V was cut by 3 bases and J by 4 bases, with 9 bases left in between. The CDR3 is 13 residues long. The CDR3 reads CAISESGIYGYTF. The DNA for the CDR3 is TGTGCCATCAGTGAATCAGGGATCTATGGCTACACCTTC.

This clonotype was detected ten times or more. This chain joins TRBV6-2 or TRBV6-3 and TRBJ2-1; D remains ambiguous. This CDR3 is built from 15 residues. Germline V gene data show CDR1 as MNHEY and CDR2 as SVGEGT. V lost 2 bases, J lost 0 bases, and 8 bases lay in between. Written as DNA, the CDR3 is TGTGCCAGCAGTTACCGCGGATACTCCTACAATGAGCAGTTCTTC. Its protein is CASSYRGYSYNEQFF.

This clonotype has at least ten counts. The chain joins TRBV14 to TRBJ1-6; 8 nucleotides match TRBD1. The CDR3 is made up of 19 amino acids. V lost 0 bases to trimming and J lost 0 bases; unmatched junction nucleotides: 7. Germline CDR1 and CDR2: SGHDN and FVKESK. CDR3 sequence (DNA): TGTGCCAGCAGCCAAGAACGGACAGGGTTAAGCTCCTATAATTCACCCCTCCACTTT. Residues: CASSQERTGLSSYNSPLHF.

This clonotype was recorded many times. The gene calls are TRBV28 and TRBJ2-5; 14 bases align to TRBD2. This CDR3 spans 16 amino acids. V lost 6 bases, J lost 0 bases, and 3 bases stayed unmatched. Germline CDR1 is MDHEN and CDR2 is SYDVKM. The CDR3 nucleotides read TGTGCCAGCAGCGGGACTAGCGGGGGATACCAAGAGACCCAGTACTTC. Translating gives CASSGTSGGYQETQYF. The entire variable domain, with the rest obtained from reference TRBV28 and TRBJ2-5, is as follows: DVKVTQSSRYLVKRTGEKVFLECVQDMDHENMFWYRQDPGLGLRLIYFSYDVKMKEKGDIPEGYSVSREKKERFSLILESASTNQTSMYLCASSGTSGGYQETQYFGPGTRLLVL.

This clonotype has at least ten counts. V usage is TRBV6-2 or TRBV6-3 and J usage is TRBJ1-1, with D unclear. Germline loops: CDR1 MNHEY, CDR2 SVGEGT. This CDR3 has 16 amino acids. Trimming stripped 6 bases from V and 4 bases from J, with 21 bases between. CDR3 loop: CASSGSRTLLGTEAFF. CDR3 nucleotides: TGTGCCAGCAGCGGGAGTAGGACCCTCTTAGGCACTGAAGCTTTCTTT.

This clonotype was seen many times. The J gene is TRBJ2-2, the V gene TRBV12-3 or TRBV12-4, with D possibly matching TRBD1 (5 bases). The CDR3 runs to 14 residues. Trimming left V 1 base short and J 7 bases short, with 10 bases between. The CDR3 here is CASSLGRANGELFF. CDR3 DNA: TGTGCCAGCAGTTTAGGCAGGGCCAACGGGGAGCTGTTTTTT.

This clonotype turned up a few times. V gene TRBV28 combines with J gene TRBJ2-1; D ambiguous. This CDR3 comprises 13 residues. With 2 bases removed from V and 2 bases from J, the gap between germline ends came to 4 bases. Germline CDR1 MDHEN, CDR2 SYDVKM. CDR3: CASSLITYNEQFF. In nucleotides, the CDR3 is TGTGCCAGCAGTTTAATAACCTACAATGAGCAGTTCTTC.

This clonotype was counted ten times or more. This chain joins TRBV7-2 and TRBJ1-1, with D possibly being TRBD1 (5 bases). V was cut by 5 bases and J by 4 bases, with 20 bases left in between. This CDR3 spans 16 amino acids. The germline V gene encodes CDR1 SGHTA and CDR2 FQGNSA. CDR3 protein: CASSQVRGNMGTEAFF. The CDR3 DNA reads TGTGCCAGCAGCCAGGTGAGGGGAAACATGGGCACTGAAGCTTTCTTT.

This clonotype showed up many times. V usage is TRBV7-7 and J usage is TRBJ1-3; the D gene is possibly TRBD1 (5 bases). The CDR3 spans 15 residues. Deletions cut 2 bases from V and 2 bases from J, with 10 bases between. The germline V gene encodes CDR1 SSHAT and CDR2 FNYEAQ (reference sequence). The CDR3 sequence is CASSLSPGTGNTIYF. CDR3 sequence (DNA): TGTGCCAGCAGCTTAAGTCCAGGGACTGGAAACACCATATATTTT.

This clonotype appeared many times. The chain employs TRBV13 and TRBJ2-7; TRBD2 aligns across 7 bases. The CDR3 is 14 amino acids. The V gene end was trimmed by 1 base and the J gene end by 6 bases; junction bases not matched to a gene: 6. Germline V gene sequence: CDR1 PRHDT, CDR2 FYEKMQ (reference sequence). The CDR3 bases are TGTGCCAGCAGCTTAGTACCCAGGGAGGGCGAGCAGTACTTC. Residues: CASSLVPREGEQYF.

This chain links TRBV30 with TRBJ1-4; possible D gene TRBD1, 5 bases. Trimming stripped 3 bases from V and 8 bases from J, with 16 bases between. The germline V gene encodes CDR1 GTSNPN and CDR2 SVGIG (reference sequence). The CDR3 is 14 residues long. The CDR3 nucleotides are TGTGCCTGGAGCGCCGGGACCGCGGAGGAAAAACTGTTTTTT. This sequence encodes CAWSAGTAEEKLFF.

This clonotype was counted ten times or more. The chain is built from TRBV12-3 or TRBV12-4 and TRBJ1-1; D is unresolved. The CDR3 loop spans 11 amino acids. V lost 7 bases and J lost 7, with 10 bases in between. CDR3 region: CASTGAFEAFF. In DNA form, the CDR3 reads TGTGCCAGCACCGGAGCATTTGAAGCTTTCTTT.

This clonotype was detected ten times or more. This chain connects TRBV6-2 or TRBV6-3 to TRBJ2-1; possibly TRBD2 for D (7 bases). From germline, CDR1 is MNHEY and CDR2 SVGEGT. V was cut by 2 bases and J by 15 bases, with 26 bases left in between. CDR3 length: 16 amino acids. The CDR3 here is CASSYPLGGLDPSPFF. The DNA of the CDR3 is TGTGCCAGCAGTTACCCACTGGGGGGGCTGGATCCATCCCCGTTCTTC.

The sample holds many counts of this clonotype. The V gene is TRBV12-3 or TRBV12-4, the J gene TRBJ1-3; the D is unclear. CDR3 length: 15 amino acids. V lost 5 bases and J 0 bases, leaving 11 bases between the germline ends. The CDR3 bases are TGTGCCAGCAGTCCAAACTACCTCTCTGGAAACACCATATATTTT. Its protein is CASSPNYLSGNTIYF.

This clonotype has ten or more counts. The V and J genes are TRBV29-1 and TRBJ2-7; 10 nucleotides agree with TRBD1. Unmatched junction bases numbered 9, after V lost 2 bases and J lost 2 bases. CDR3 length equals 16 residues. Germline V CDR1 and CDR2: SQVTM, ANQGSEA. This chain's CDR3 is CSVEFAGTGETYEQYF. In DNA, the CDR3 is TGCAGCGTTGAATTCGCGGGGACAGGGGAGACCTACGAGCAGTACTTC.

The chain uses TRBV29-1 and TRBJ2-7; TRBD1 or TRBD2 may be the D gene (5 bases each). The V gene's germline CDR1 is SQVTM and CDR2 ANQGSEA. V lost 2 bases and J 6 bases, leaving 20 bases between the germline ends. There are 15 residues in the CDR3. CDR3 sequence: CSVEREVGTTGEQYF. The CDR3 DNA sequence: TGCAGCGTTGAAAGAGAAGTCGGGACCACGGGCGAGCAGTACTTC.

The sample holds many counts of this clonotype. This rearrangement joins TRBV7-8 to TRBJ1-1; TRBD1 is a possible D gene (6 bases). Per germline, CDR1 SGHVS and CDR2 FQNEAQ. The germline V and J ends were trimmed by 4 bases and 8 bases, with 17 bases remaining between them. The CDR3 spans 14 residues. DNA of the CDR3: TGTGCCAGCAGCTCCACCCGCGGGGGCGGAGAAGCTTTCTTT. Translation: CASSSTRGGGEAFF.

This clonotype was counted ten times or more. The V gene is TRBV7-9, the J gene TRBJ2-1, with a possible D match to TRBD1 (5 bases). The germline gives CDR1 SEHNR, CDR2 FQNEAQ (reference sequence). This CDR3 has 18 residues. V was clipped by 2 bases and J by 2 bases, with 19 bases between them. CDR3 region: CASSLSVGQFSPYNEQFF. The CDR3 DNA follows: TGTGCCAGCAGCTTATCGGTAGGACAATTCTCTCCCTACAATGAGCAGTTCTTC.

This clonotype has at least ten counts. The rearrangement links TRBV11-2 to TRBJ1-6, with TRBD1 matching 7 bases. CDR1 and CDR2 (germline): SGHAT, FQNNGV. J lost 1 base, V lost 5 bases, and 5 bases had no gene match. The CDR3 totals 16 residues. The CDR3 spells CASSVGRGSYNSPLHF. CDR3 in DNA: TGTGCCAGCAGCGTCGGCAGGGGGTCCTATAATTCACCCCTCCACTTT.

This clonotype came up many times. V is TRBV12-3 or TRBV12-4 and J is TRBJ1-2; the D gene is possibly TRBD1 (5 bases). The germline V and J ends were trimmed by 3 bases and 6 bases, with 14 bases remaining between them. The CDR3 totals 14 residues. The CDR3 sequence is CASSFWVQENGYTF. CDR3 nucleotides: TGTGCCAGCAGTTTTTGGGTACAGGAGAATGGCTACACCTTC.

There are many counts of this clonotype. The gene calls are TRBV19 and TRBJ2-1; 8 nucleotides line up with TRBD2. The CDR3 runs to 15 residues. The germline V gene has CDR1 LNHDA and CDR2 SQIVND (reference sequence). With V trimmed by 3 bases and J by 3 bases, 4 bases remained unmatched. DNA of the CDR3: TGTGCCAGTAGTATTCTCCGGGGGGGCTACAATGAGCAGTTCTTC. It codes for CASSILRGGYNEQFF. The whole variable domain, filled in from reference TRBV19 and TRBJ2-1, reads DGGITQSPKYLFRKEGQNVTLSCEQNLNHDAMYWYRQDPGQGLRLIYYSQIVNDFQKGDIAEGYSVSREKKESFPLTVTSAQKNPTAFYLCASSILRGGYNEQFFGPGTRLTVL.

CDR3 sequence reads: CASSYSPNYGYTF. The CDR3 DNA follows: TGTGCCAGCAGTTACTCGCCTAACTATGGCTACACCTTC. The V gene is TRBV6-5, the J gene TRBJ1-2; D gene uncertain. CDR3 length: 13 amino acids. V dropped 0 bases and J dropped 0 bases, with 2 bases sitting between them. The germline V gene has CDR1 MNHEY and CDR2 SVGAGI.